These 22 T cell receptor beta chains originate from one sample sequenced in a study of cytomegalovirus exposure and HLA in healthy donors. The PCR had 60 Vbeta and 13 Jbeta primers. This table comes from immunoSEQ multiplex PCR, and its TCRdb copy is limited to in-frame clones, with some not included. The data show roughly 180,000 clones, 9.5% seen once. The specimen sequenced was PBMCs. Source of these receptors: a woman in her 30s in good health and CMV-seropositive.

This sequence joins TRBV10-3 and TRBJ1-2, with 8 bases identical to TRBD1. The CDR3 consists of 13 residues. Germline-derived CDR1 and CDR2 are ENHRY and SYGVKD. V shed 6 bases and J 3 bases; nucleotides not matched to a gene: 3. Here the CDR3 reads CAIRSGGDYGYTF. CDR3 nucleotide sequence: TGTGCCATCAGGTCAGGGGGCGACTATGGCTACACCTTC.

This clone was seen a handful of times. The chain employs TRBV20-1 and TRBJ1-2; D is uncertain. Looked up from germline, CDR1 is DFQATT and CDR2 is SNEGSKA (reference sequence). The V and J ends lost 6 bases and 4 bases respectively, with 6 bases between them. The CDR3 contains 10 residues. CDR3 nucleotide sequence: TGCAGTGCCGCAGGCTATGGCTACACCTTC. It is translated as CSAAGYGYTF.

This clone was observed a few times. V usage is TRBV9 and J usage is TRBJ2-3; 10 nucleotides line up with TRBD2. This CDR3 region has 18 residues. V lost 0 bases and J lost 1; bases outside the gene matches: 8. CDR1 is SGDLS, CDR2 YYNGEE, per germline. The CDR3 sequence: CASSVVASGSVGTDTQYF. For the CDR3, the DNA is TGTGCCAGCAGCGTAGTGGCTAGCGGGAGCGTTGGCACAGATACGCAGTATTTT. Together with reference TRBV9 and TRBJ2-3, the CDR3 gives the full variable domain: DSGVTQTPKHLITATGQRVTLRCSPRSGDLSVYWYQQSLDQGLQFLIQYYNGEERAKGNILERFSAQQFPDLHSELNLSSLELGDSALYFCASSVVASGSVGTDTQYFGPGTRLTVL.

This clone was counted a few times. J is TRBJ2-3 and V is TRBV10-2; TRBD2 is a possible D gene (6 bases). The germline V gene encodes CDR1 WSHSY and CDR2 SAAADI. The CDR3 covers 16 residues. Trimming removed 4 bases at V and 3 bases at J, with 17 bases between. The CDR3 coding sequence is TGCGCCAGCAGTGGCCCCGCGGGGAAGACGACAGATACGCAGTATTTT. Translation: CASSGPAGKTTDTQYF.

V gene TRBV15 combines with J gene TRBJ2-7; D is perhaps TRBD2 (5 bases). Germline values: CDR1 LNHNV, CDR2 YYDKDF (reference sequence). The CDR3 has 13 amino acids. V lost 0 bases and J lost 6, with 9 bases in between. CDR3 protein: CATSREWGVEQYF. CDR3 nucleotides: TGTGCCACCAGCAGAGAGTGGGGAGTCGAGCAGTACTTC.

The chain joins TRBV5-1 to TRBJ2-7, with 9 positions matching TRBD2. CDR3 length: 17 amino acids. Germline CDR1 is SGHRS and CDR2 is YFSETQ. Trimming took 0 bases from V and 4 from J; bases not matched to a gene: 11. The DNA for the CDR3 is TGCGCCAGCAGCTTGGCAGCGGGGGGATACAGTTTTTACGAGCAGTACTTC. Amino acids: CASSLAAGGYSFYEQYF.

This clone was detected a few times. This chain connects TRBV5-1 to TRBJ2-1; 12 bases map to TRBD2. This CDR3 has 19 residues. V lost 3 bases, J lost 4 bases, and 14 bases stayed unmatched. Germline V gene sequence: CDR1 SGHRS, CDR2 YFSETQ. The CDR3, as DNA: TGCGCCAGCAGCTCCAGGACTAGCGGGAAGGGGGGATATTACAATGAGCAGTTCTTC. Amino acid sequence: CASSSRTSGKGGYYNEQFF.

This clone was observed a few times. This chain uses TRBV5-6 with TRBJ2-1; tentative D call: TRBD1 (6 bases). The CDR3 has 15 amino acids. The V gene's germline CDR1 is SGHDT and CDR2 YYEEEE. Trimming took 0 bases from V and 5 from J, leaving 12 bases between them. The CDR3 reads CASSLVGGPNNEQFF. DNA of the CDR3: TGTGCCAGCAGCTTGGTAGGGGGTCCGAACAATGAGCAGTTCTTC. Together with reference TRBV5-6 and TRBJ2-1, the CDR3 gives the full variable domain: DAGVTQSPTHLIKTRGQQVTLRCSPKSGHDTVSWYQQALGQGPQFIFQYYEEEERQRGNFPDRFSGHQFPNYSSELNVNALLLGDSALYLCASSLVGGPNNEQFFGPGTRLTVL.

The chain is built from TRBV9 and TRBJ2-7; tentatively, D is TRBD1 (6 bases). V was pared by 4 bases and J by 5 bases, with 10 bases between. CDR3 length: 12 amino acids. In germline, CDR1 is SGDLS, CDR2 YYNGEE. Written as DNA, the CDR3 is TGTGCCAGCAGCCCACAGGGAAACGAGCAGTACTTC. The encoded protein is CASSPQGNEQYF.

This rearrangement joins TRBV5-1 to TRBJ1-3, with D possibly TRBD1 on 5 matching bases. V lost 0 bases and J lost 4, with 11 bases in between. Germline V gene lookup returns CDR1 SGHRS and CDR2 YFSETQ. The CDR3 runs 15 residues. CDR3 in DNA: TGCGCCAGCAGCTTGGTAGCAGGGCAGGGAAACACCATATATTTT. This sequence encodes CASSLVAGQGNTIYF.

As to this clone: This sample also contains other DNA sequences that code for the same CDR3. The chain joins TRBV5-1 to TRBJ2-5; 9 nucleotides match TRBD1. Germline CDR1 SGHRS, CDR2 YFSETQ. Germline trimming cut 2 bases from V and 5 bases from J; bases unmatched to any gene: 4. The length of the CDR3 is 14 residues. The CDR3 DNA follows: TGCGCCAGCAGCTTACAGGGGGCCGGGGAGACCCAGTACTTC. Translation: CASSLQGAGETQYF.

The rearrangement joins TRBV5-1 to TRBJ1-1; unclear D gene. Per germline, CDR1 SGHRS and CDR2 YFSETQ. The germline V and J ends were trimmed by 4 bases and 1 base, with 11 bases remaining between them. CDR3 length: 14 amino acids. The CDR3 reads CASSRERGNTEAFF. CDR3 in DNA: TGCGCCAGCAGCCGGGAGCGGGGGAACACTGAAGCTTTCTTT.

This clone was seen more than once but under ten times. The chain employs TRBV27 and TRBJ1-2, with 8 bases lining up with TRBD1. There are 14 residues in the CDR3. V trimming: 3 bases; J trimming: 8 bases; junction bases outside the gene matches: 8. CDR1 is MNHEY, CDR2 SMNVEV, per germline (reference sequence). The CDR3 reads CASSFSTGDLGYTF. CDR3 DNA: TGTGCCAGCAGTTTCTCGACAGGGGACTTAGGCTACACCTTC.

The V gene is TRBV9, the J gene TRBJ1-1, with a weak D call TRBD1 (6 bases). Germline V gene lookup returns CDR1 SGDLS and CDR2 YYNGEE. Trimming shortened V by 3 bases and J by 1 base, and 10 bases separated the two germline ends. This CDR3 is 14 amino acids long. The CDR3 DNA reads as TGTGCCAGCAGCGCCCGGACAGAGAACACTGAAGCTTTCTTT. This gives the protein CASSARTENTEAFF.

The V call is TRBV27, the J call TRBJ2-1, with 7 positions matching TRBD2. After removal of 7 bases from V and 5 bases from J, the junction contained 8 bases not matched to a gene. This CDR3 has 14 residues. Germline CDR1 reads MNHEY; CDR2 reads SMNVEV (reference sequence). Here the CDR3 DNA reads TGTGCCAGCACCGGACGGGAGGTTCACAATGAGCAGTTCTTC. Its translation is CASTGREVHNEQFF.

This clone was counted between two and nine times. V is TRBV7-9 and J is TRBJ2-6; 7 bases are shared with TRBD1. The CDR3 is 16 residues long. Germline V CDR1 and CDR2: SEHNR, FQNEAQ (reference sequence). The V and J ends lost 5 bases and 3 bases, in that order; junction bases with no gene match: 7. The CDR3 reads CASSAWDRGGANVLTF. The CDR3 bases are TGTGCCAGCAGCGCCTGGGACAGAGGTGGGGCCAACGTCCTGACTTTC.

The chain recombines TRBV5-6 with TRBJ1-4, with 8 bases lining up with TRBD1. The CDR3 runs to 15 residues. V lost 2 bases and J lost 5; bases outside the gene matches: 5. CDR1 and CDR2 from the germline V gene are SGHDT and YYEEEE. CDR3 sequence: CASSFWSGGNEKLFF. The CDR3 DNA reads TGTGCCAGCAGCTTTTGGTCAGGGGGCAATGAAAAACTGTTTTTT.

V gene TRBV6-4 combines with J gene TRBJ2-1; possibly TRBD2 for D (6 bases). V lost 8 bases, J lost 7 bases, and 21 bases lay in between. The CDR3 contains 15 residues. Germline lookup yields CDR1 MRHNA and CDR2 SNTAGT. The CDR3 loop is CASAGREPQVNEQFF. Written as DNA, the CDR3 is TGTGCCAGCGCTGGTCGGGAGCCACAAGTTAATGAGCAGTTCTTC.

The sample holds a few counts of this clone. This chain connects TRBV9 to TRBJ1-2; D is perhaps TRBD1 (5 bases). This CDR3 spans 15 amino acids. Trimming pared 1 base from V and 4 bases from J, leaving 14 bases between. CDR1 SGDLS and CDR2 YYNGEE come from the germline V gene. The DNA for the CDR3 is TGTGCCAGCAGCGTAACCCCGGGGGGTTCCTATGGCTACACCTTC. Translating gives CASSVTPGGSYGYTF.

Only a few counts were recorded for this clone. V and J are TRBV7-8 and TRBJ2-2; 11 bases align to TRBD1. This CDR3 contains 16 residues. CDR1 is SGHVS, CDR2 FQNEAQ, per germline. V was clipped by 4 bases and J by 4 bases; unmatched bases: 5. CDR3 sequence: CASSSTGTGGTGELFF. The CDR3 DNA follows: TGTGCCAGCAGCTCAACCGGGACAGGGGGCACCGGGGAGCTGTTTTTT.

This chain links TRBV5-1 with TRBJ2-2, with 7 bases that match TRBD2. The CDR3 spans 15 residues. Germline trimming cut 2 bases from V and 0 bases from J; bases unmatched to any gene: 1. Germline V lookup: CDR1 SGHRS, CDR2 YFSETQ. CDR3 in DNA: TGCGCCAGCAGCTTTAGCGGGCCGAACACCGGGGAGCTGTTTTTT. As protein: CASSFSGPNTGELFF.

This clone was seen repeatedly, ten times or more. The chain links TRBV5-5 to TRBJ2-7, with D perhaps TRBD1 (6 bases). CDR3 length: 11 residues. V lost 6 bases, J lost 7 bases, and 11 bases lay in between. Germline V gene lookup returns CDR1 SGHKS and CDR2 YYEKEE (reference sequence). The chain's CDR3 is CASILDREQYF. CDR3 sequence (DNA): TGTGCCAGCATCCTTGACAGGGAGCAGTACTTC. Filled out from reference TRBV5-5 and TRBJ2-7, the complete variable domain reads DAGVTQSPTHLIKTRGQQVTLRCSPISGHKSVSWYQQVLGQGPQFIFQYYEKEERGRGNFPDRFSARQFPNYSSELNVNALLLGDSALYLCASILDREQYFGPGTRLTVT.